Each of the 21 T cell receptor beta chains below was sequenced from the same sample in a study of chemoradiotherapy in HPV16-positive cancers. The repertoire was sequenced with immunoSEQ multiplex PCR; TCRdb's copy has only in-frame clones and lacks some. The sample lists around 40,000 clones; 76% were seen once. Specimen: blood, collected from a patient who underwent chemoradiotherapy. The receptors were gathered from a human donor with HPV-associated anogenital cancer.

The gene calls are TRBV7-8 and TRBJ2-5; 12 bases align to TRBD2. The CDR3 loop spans 17 amino acids. Germline CDR1 reads SGHVS; CDR2 reads FQNEAQ. V lost 1 base and J lost 5; bases outside the gene matches: 8. For the CDR3, the DNA is TGTGCCAGCAGCTTAGAGGGGGGACTAGCGGGTTCCGAGACCCAGTACTTC. Translation: CASSLEGGLAGSETQYF.

The genes are TRBV6-1 and TRBJ2-5; D unresolved. The germline V gene has CDR1 MNHNS and CDR2 SASEGT. Trimming cost V 0 bases and J 4 bases, with 9 bases left between them. CDR3 length: 14 amino acids. For the CDR3, the DNA is TGTGCCAGCAGTGAAGCTCTAAGTCGAGAGACCCAGTACTTC. Translated, it gives CASSEALSRETQYF.

This chain joins TRBV27 and TRBJ1-1, with 8 positions matching TRBD1. Germline V gene sequence: CDR1 MNHEY, CDR2 SMNVEV (reference sequence). This CDR3 comprises 13 residues. V trimming: 7 bases; J trimming: 4 bases; junction bases outside the gene matches: 5. The CDR3 nucleotides read TGTGCCAGCAAGACAGGGGAGGGCACTGAAGCTTTCTTT. This sequence encodes CASKTGEGTEAFF.

This chain connects TRBV9 to TRBJ2-7; 9 nucleotides line up with TRBD2. V lost 4 bases to trimming and J lost 6 bases; unmatched junction nucleotides: 8. The germline V gene has CDR1 SGDLS and CDR2 YYNGEE. The CDR3 sequence is 14 residues long. The DNA of the CDR3 is TGTGCCAGCAGCCGGGGGACTAGCTCTTCCGAGCAGTACTTC. The encoded protein is CASSRGTSSSEQYF. Full variable domain (outside the CDR3, taken from reference TRBV9 and TRBJ2-7): DSGVTQTPKHLITATGQRVTLRCSPRSGDLSVYWYQQSLDQGLQFLIQYYNGEERAKGNILERFSAQQFPDLHSELNLSSLELGDSALYFCASSRGTSSSEQYFGPGTRLTVT.

V gene TRBV4-1 combines with J gene TRBJ1-2; 8 bases fit TRBD1. The germline gives CDR1 MGHRA, CDR2 YSYEKL. The CDR3 covers 16 residues. V was clipped by 1 base and J by 5 bases; unmatched bases: 9. The CDR3 loop reads CASSQAMGQVLYGYTF. DNA of the CDR3: TGCGCCAGCAGCCAAGCAATGGGACAGGTCTTATATGGCTACACCTTC.

This chain joins TRBV6-6 and TRBJ1-2, with a possible D match to TRBD1 (6 bases). This CDR3 spans 13 amino acids. Germline V CDR1 and CDR2: MNHNY, SVGAGI (reference sequence). The V and J ends lost 7 bases and 2 bases respectively, with 11 bases between them. CDR3 sequence reads: CASTQTGNYGYTF. CDR3 DNA sequence: TGTGCCAGCACCCAAACAGGGAACTATGGCTACACCTTC.

This clone was recorded a few times. This chain connects TRBV16 to TRBJ2-1; a weak D match, TRBD2 (7 bases). CDR3 size: 16 residues. With 8 bases removed from V and 8 bases from J, the gap between germline ends came to 25 bases. The V gene's germline CDR1 is KGHSY and CDR2 FQNENV. The DNA for the CDR3 is TGTGCCAGCGGCGGTATGGCAGGCCCCGGGGGGCATGAGCAGTTCTTC. It specifies CASGGMAGPGGHEQFF. Drawing the rest from reference TRBV16 and TRBJ2-1, the complete variable domain is GEEVAQTPKHLVRGEGQKAKLYCAPIKGHSYVFWYQQVLKNEFKFLISFQNENVFDETGMPKERFSAKCLPNSPCSLEIQATKLEDSAVYFCASGGMAGPGGHEQFFGPGTRLTVL.

This clone has a handful of counts. This chain links TRBV27 with TRBJ2-7, with D hard to call. Germline V gene data show CDR1 as MNHEY and CDR2 as SMNVEV (reference sequence). The CDR3 sequence is 11 residues long. V lost 5 bases and J lost 5, with 7 bases in between. For the CDR3, the DNA is TGTGCCAGCAGTGGGAACCACGAGCAGTACTTC. As protein: CASSGNHEQYF.

The chain recombines TRBV7-2 with TRBJ2-4; D possibly corresponds to TRBD2 (6 bases). The CDR3 sequence is 15 residues long. V shed 7 bases and J shed 4 bases, with 17 bases lying between them. Germline V gene lookup returns CDR1 SGHTA and CDR2 FQGNSA. CDR3 loop: CASNSGSAPKNIQYF. The CDR3 DNA is TGTGCCAGCAACAGCGGGTCAGCTCCAAAAAACATTCAGTACTTC.

The chain recombines TRBV4-2 with TRBJ2-1, with D possibly TRBD1 on 6 matching bases. Trimming stripped 4 bases from V and 6 bases from J, with 16 bases between. Germline CDR1 is LGHNA and CDR2 is YNFKEQ. The CDR3 extends over 15 amino acids. The CDR3 bases are TGTGCCAGCAGCCGCCGGGGACAAGGGGCCAATGAGCAGTTCTTC. Translated, it gives CASSRRGQGANEQFF.

This clone came up a few times. The junction shows a germline mismatch at one end, possibly a read error. The CDR3 loop reads CASSQDRIPLF. Written as DNA, the CDR3 is TGTGCCAGCAGCCAGGACCGGATCCCCTTGTTT. The J gene is TRBJ1-4, the V gene TRBV28; no clear D gene. The germline V gene encodes CDR1 MDHEN and CDR2 SYDVKM. This CDR3 comprises 11 residues.

Remarks on this clone: The junction differs from germline at one of its ends, possibly a read error. The chain recombines TRBV18 with TRBJ2-3; possible D gene TRBD1, 6 bases. The CDR3 is made up of 11 amino acids. The germline V gene encodes CDR1 KGHSH and CDR2 LQKENI. This chain's CDR3 is CASSPGTRLLF. The CDR3 DNA is TGTGCCAGCTCGCCCGGGACACGACTCTTGTTT.

CDR3 nucleotides: TGTGCCAGCAGCATAAGCGGGGACTACGAGCAGTACTTC. It translates to CASSISGDYEQYF. The chain uses TRBV9 and TRBJ2-7, with 7 nucleotides matching TRBD2. The CDR3 length is 13 residues. Germline trimming cut 4 bases from V and 3 bases from J; bases unmatched to any gene: 4. Germline CDR1 and CDR2: SGDLS and YYNGEE.

The V gene is TRBV19, the J gene TRBJ1-2; D gene ambiguous. The CDR3 sequence is 11 residues long. With 3 bases removed from V and 7 bases from J, the gap between germline ends came to 6 bases. Germline V lookup: CDR1 LNHDA, CDR2 SQIVND (reference sequence). CDR3 protein: CASSIKRGYTF. The DNA for the CDR3 is TGTGCCAGTAGTATCAAACGTGGCTACACCTTC.

The chain is built from TRBV19 and TRBJ2-1; perhaps TRBD1 as D (5 bases). This CDR3 is built from 15 residues. The germline V gene has CDR1 LNHDA and CDR2 SQIVND (reference sequence). With 4 bases removed from V and 7 bases from J, the gap between germline ends came to 17 bases. The CDR3 protein is CASSRWGAERNEQFF. The DNA of the CDR3 is TGTGCCAGTAGTAGATGGGGCGCGGAACGGAATGAGCAGTTCTTC.

The CDR3 loop reads CASSASGSSSGNTIYF. The CDR3 region has the DNA TGCGCCAGCAGCGCCTCTGGGAGTTCCTCTGGAAACACCATATATTTT. This chain connects TRBV5-1 to TRBJ1-3; D ambiguous. Germline V gene lookup returns CDR1 SGHRS and CDR2 YFSETQ. Trimming took 4 bases from V and 0 from J, leaving 14 bases between them. The CDR3 is 16 residues long. Variable domain in full (rest from reference TRBV5-1 and TRBJ1-3): KAGVTQTPRYLIKTRGQQVTLSCSPISGHRSVSWYQQTPGQGLQFLFEYFSETQRNKGNFPGRFSGRQFSNSRSEMNVSTLELGDSALYLCASSASGSSSGNTIYFGEGSWLTVV.

This clone was recorded a few times. One junction end does not reproduce the germline sequence, and a read error may be involved. J is TRBJ2-1 and V is TRBV19; 7 bases line up with TRBD2. Per germline, CDR1 LNHDA and CDR2 SQIVND (reference sequence). The CDR3 is 13 residues long. For the CDR3, the DNA is TGTGCTAGTAGTCGGGGGGACGCCAATGAGCAGTTCTTC. It codes for CASSRGDANEQFF. Looking up the rest from reference TRBV19 and TRBJ2-1 gives the full variable domain: DGGITQSPKYLFRKEGQNVTLSCEQNLNHDAMYWYRQDPGQGLRLIYYSQIVNDFQKGDIAEGYSVSREKKESFPLTVTSAQKNPTAFYLCASSRGDANEQFFGPGTRLTVL.

The V gene is TRBV28, the J gene TRBJ1-5; 7 nucleotides agree with TRBD1. This CDR3 has 16 residues. Germline CDR1 reads MDHEN; CDR2 reads SYDVKM. After removal of 7 bases from V and 4 bases from J, the junction contained 13 bases not matched to a gene. The CDR3 region is CASISTFRDRNQPQHF. In nucleotides, the CDR3 is TGTGCCAGCATTTCAACATTCCGGGACAGAAATCAGCCCCAGCATTTT.

This clone occurred a few times. The V gene is TRBV6-5, the J gene TRBJ1-1; 8 bases fit TRBD1. This CDR3 comprises 15 residues. Germline lookup yields CDR1 MNHEY and CDR2 SVGAGI. V lost 0 bases, J lost 6 bases, and 6 bases stayed unmatched. The CDR3 is CASSYSPSTGAEAFF. CDR3 DNA: TGTGCCAGCAGTTACTCACCTTCGACAGGGGCTGAAGCTTTCTTT.

This chain uses TRBV29-1 with TRBJ1-1, with unresolved D. V shed 3 bases and J shed 2 bases, with 7 bases lying between them. The CDR3 has 12 residues. Germline V gene sequence: CDR1 SQVTM, CDR2 ANQGSEA. CDR3: CSVDERNTEAFF. In DNA form, the CDR3 reads TGCAGCGTTGACGAGAGAAACACTGAAGCTTTCTTT.

The chain carries TRBV5-1 and TRBJ2-7; no definite D call. The V gene lost 2 bases and the J gene lost 3 bases, with 6 bases spanning the gap. Germline V lookup: CDR1 SGHRS, CDR2 YFSETQ. This CDR3 has 12 residues. In DNA, the CDR3 is TGCGCCAGCAGCTTAACAGACTACGAGCAGTACTTC. Amino acids: CASSLTDYEQYF.